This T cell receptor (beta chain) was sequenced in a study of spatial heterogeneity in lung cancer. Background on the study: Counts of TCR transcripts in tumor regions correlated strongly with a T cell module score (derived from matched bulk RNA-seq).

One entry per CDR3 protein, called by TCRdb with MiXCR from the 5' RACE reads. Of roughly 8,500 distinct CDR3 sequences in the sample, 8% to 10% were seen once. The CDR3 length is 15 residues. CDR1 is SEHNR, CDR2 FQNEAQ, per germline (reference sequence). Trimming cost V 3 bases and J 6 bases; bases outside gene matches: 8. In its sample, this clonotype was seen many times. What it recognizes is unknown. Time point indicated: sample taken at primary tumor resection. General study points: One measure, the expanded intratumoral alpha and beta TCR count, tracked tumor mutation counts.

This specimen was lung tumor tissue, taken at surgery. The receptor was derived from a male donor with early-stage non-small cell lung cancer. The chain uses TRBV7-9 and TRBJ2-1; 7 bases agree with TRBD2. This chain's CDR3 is CASSLVTGGTNEQFF. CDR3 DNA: TGTGCCAGCAGCTTGGTGACGGGAGGAACCAATGAGCAGTTCTTC.